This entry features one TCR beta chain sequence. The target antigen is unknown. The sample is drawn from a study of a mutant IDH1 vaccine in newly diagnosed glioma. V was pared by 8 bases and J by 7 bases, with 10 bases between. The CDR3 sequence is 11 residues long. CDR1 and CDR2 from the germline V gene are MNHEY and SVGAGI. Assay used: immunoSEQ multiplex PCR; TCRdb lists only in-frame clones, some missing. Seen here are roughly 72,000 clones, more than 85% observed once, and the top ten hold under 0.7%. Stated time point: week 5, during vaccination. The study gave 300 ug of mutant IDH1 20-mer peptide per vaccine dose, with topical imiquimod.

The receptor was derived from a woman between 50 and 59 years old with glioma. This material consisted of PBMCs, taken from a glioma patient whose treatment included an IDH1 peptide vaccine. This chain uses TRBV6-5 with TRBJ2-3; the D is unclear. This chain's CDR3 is CASSSRNTQYF. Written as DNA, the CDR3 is TGTGCCAGCTCCAGCCGAAATACGCAGTATTTT.